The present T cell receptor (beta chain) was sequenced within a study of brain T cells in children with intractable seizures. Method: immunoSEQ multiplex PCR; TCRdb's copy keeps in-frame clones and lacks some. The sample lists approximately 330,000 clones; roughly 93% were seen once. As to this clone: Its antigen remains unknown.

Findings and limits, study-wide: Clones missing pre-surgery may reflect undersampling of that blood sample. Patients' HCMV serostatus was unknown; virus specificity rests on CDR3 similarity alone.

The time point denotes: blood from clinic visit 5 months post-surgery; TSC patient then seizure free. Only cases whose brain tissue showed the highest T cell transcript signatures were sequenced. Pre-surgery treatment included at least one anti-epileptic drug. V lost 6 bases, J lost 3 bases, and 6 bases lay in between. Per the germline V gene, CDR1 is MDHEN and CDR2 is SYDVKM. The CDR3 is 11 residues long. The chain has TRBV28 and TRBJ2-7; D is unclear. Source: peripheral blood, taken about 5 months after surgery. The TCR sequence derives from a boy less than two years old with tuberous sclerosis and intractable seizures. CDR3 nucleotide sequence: TGTGCCAGCAGGCGGAACTACGAGCAGTACTTC. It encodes CASRRNYEQYF.